This T cell receptor beta chain came from a study of T cells in Graves' hyperthyroidism and ophthalmopathy. Overall study findings and caveats: Blood also carried most thyroid clonotypes expanded above 0.001.

This clonotype has just one count. Its antigen remains unknown. TCR beta CDR3 regions were amplified from RNA transcripts. Initially, a first-round RT-PCR of the TCR CDR3 employed the HTBI primer set. TCRdb itself ran the multiplex PCR reads through MiXCR, one entry per CDR3 protein. Of 200,000 to 250,000 distinct CDR3 sequences listed, about 15% are singletons. Germline V gives CDR1 LGHNT, CDR2 FRNRAP. Between the trimmed V and J ends, which lost 5 bases and 7 bases, there was a span of 14 bases. The CDR3 is 13 residues long. Material for sequencing was blood. The TCR comes from a man aged 50 to 59 with Graves' hyperthyroidism. The chain uses TRBV12-5 and TRBJ2-5; a weak D match, TRBD1 (5 bases). The CDR3 protein is CASGPDTFGTQYF. CDR3 in DNA: TGTGCTAGTGGTCCGGACACCTTCGGGACCCAGTACTTC. The full variable domain, rest sourced from reference TRBV12-5 and TRBJ2-5, is DARVTQTPRHKVTEMGQEVTMRCQPILGHNTVFWYRQTMMQGLELLAYFRNRAPLDDSGMPKDRFSAEMPDATLATLKIQPSEPRDSAVYFCASGPDTFGTQYFGPGTRLLVL.